This T cell receptor beta chain was documented in a study of blood T cell repertoires in COVID-19. Study-wide context: The United States, Italy and Spain provided the acute and convalescent COVID-19 samples. PBMCs, B-cell-depleted T cells, or T cells were the source of the cDNA or gDNA that made up the material.

While infection was still active, Seattle patients were enrolled and then followed longitudinally. Deletions cut 4 bases from V and 3 bases from J, with 12 bases between. Germline V CDR1 and CDR2: LGHDT, YNNKEL (reference sequence). The CDR3 consists of 14 residues. Original analysis: How many nucleated cells were present was estimated from reference gene primer amplification. TCRdb keeps only in-frame clones here, not all; method: immunoSEQ multiplex PCR. The DNA was the basis for D and trimming; V, J and clone size are from that table. The sample has around 150,000 clones, around nine tenths seen once.

The specimen was peripheral blood. The receptor was isolated from a woman in her 70s with COVID-19, enrolled during active disease. The chain has TRBV3-1 (or the pseudogene TRBV3-2) and TRBJ1-1, with D unclear. The chain's CDR3 is CASSPPRGHTEAFF. In nucleotides, the CDR3 is TGTGCCAGCAGCCCCCCCAGAGGCCACACTGAAGCTTTCTTT.